Listed below are T cell receptor beta chains from one sample, sequenced in a study of T cells in Graves' hyperthyroidism and ophthalmopathy. TCRdb redid the calling of the multiplex PCR reads with MiXCR, one entry per CDR3 protein. Of over 500,000 distinct CDR3 sequences in the sample, roughly 18% are singletons; the top ten hold around 17%. The sample was blood. The receptors were gathered from a woman between 18 and 29 years old with Graves' ophthalmopathy. The CDR3 runs from the conserved cysteine through the conserved F or W. The D gene is left open where the match is weak.

TRBV5-6	NA	TRBJ2-7	CASSLTGKAEQYF
TRBV2	NA	TRBJ1-3	CASSERRAGNTIYF
TRBV7-2	NA	TRBJ1-2	CASSLVPGTDYGYTF
TRBV12-3/TRBV12-4	NA	TRBJ2-7	CASNPGRRGNSYEQYF
TRBV30	TRBD2	TRBJ2-3	CAWASGTSLPDTQYF
TRBV5-1	NA	TRBJ1-2	CASSFLVNPLVYTF
TRBV9	NA	TRBJ2-7	CASSVLGESVPYEQYF
TRBV6-1	NA	TRBJ1-5	CASSEGGQPQHF
TRBV6-2/TRBV6-3	TRBD2	TRBJ2-7	CASSYSAAGDEQYF
TRBV7-3	NA	TRBJ1-1	CASSLTSANGGEAFF
TRBV9	TRBD2	TRBJ2-1	CASSERLAGGHNEQFF
TRBV19	TRBD1	TRBJ2-2	CASSIEGTGGTGELFF
TRBV7-9	NA	TRBJ1-1	CASSLTQTNTEAFF
TRBV10-3	NA	TRBJ1-1	CAISDTWNTEAFF
TRBV20-1	TRBD1	TRBJ1-4	CSAREAGGHLGEKLFF
TRBV5-1	TRBD2	TRBJ2-1	CASSLVAGGGNEQFF
TRBV7-3	NA	TRBJ2-3	CASSYREGGTDTQYF
TRBV7-8	NA	TRBJ1-2	CASSLNRETVRGGYTF
TRBV6-1	NA	TRBJ2-6	CASADSGANVLTF
TRBV6-1	TRBD1	TRBJ1-5	CASRDETGTIQPQHF
TRBV5-1	NA	TRBJ1-5	CASSSTRYSNQPQHF
TRBV30	NA	TRBJ1-6	CAWRLNQGTYNSPLHF
TRBV27	NA	TRBJ2-3	CASSLGVTGSTDTQYF
TRBV5-1	NA	TRBJ1-1	CASSSHPGTYTEAFF
TRBV5-1	TRBD1	TRBJ2-5	CASSLTQGETQYF
TRBV20-1	NA	TRBJ2-7	CSARDLRYEQYF
TRBV28	NA	TRBJ1-2	CASRTYANYGYTF
TRBV6-2/TRBV6-3	NA	TRBJ2-1	CASSLREFSSYNEQFF
TRBV11-2	TRBD1	TRBJ2-7	CASNLGTGTGYEQYF
TRBV6-5	TRBD1	TRBJ1-2	CASSYRGQGRGYTF
TRBV6-2/TRBV6-3	TRBD2	TRBJ2-7	CASSYGTRSYEQYF
TRBV5-1	NA	TRBJ2-1	CASSLGGASLNEQFF
TRBV11-1	TRBD1	TRBJ1-2	CASTVSGTGGRDYGYTF
TRBV30	NA	TRBJ1-5	CAFNTGQNQPQHF
TRBV6-1	NA	TRBJ2-1	CASSPIQDGYNEQFF
TRBV12-3/TRBV12-4	NA	TRBJ1-2	CASNEQGPHGYTF
TRBV2	TRBD2	TRBJ2-1	CASHPLAGGNEQFF
TRBV27	NA	TRBJ1-1	CASSSYTGTEAFF
TRBV5-1	NA	TRBJ1-1	CASSLVVTSTLTEAFF
TRBV7-2	TRBD2	TRBJ2-1	CASSDRLASNEQFF
TRBV5-6	TRBD1	TRBJ1-6	CASSRTGFAYNSPLHF
TRBV2	NA	TRBJ2-1	CASRLSIGNNEQFF
TRBV4-1	TRBD1	TRBJ2-3	CASSQDVRQGALSTDTQYF
TRBV5-1	NA	TRBJ1-2	CASSLDTAGMMGYGYTF
TRBV20-1	NA	TRBJ1-3	CSARASSSGNTIYF
TRBV18	NA	TRBJ1-5	CASSPQGNSNQPQHF
TRBV27	TRBD2	TRBJ2-7	CASSHGGVYEQYF
TRBV20-1	TRBD2	TRBJ2-2	CSARTSGRRELFF
TRBV15	NA	TRBJ1-3	CATGRGGAAGRSGNTIYF
TRBV27	NA	TRBJ2-4	CASTGSGASKNIQYF
TRBV7-3	NA	TRBJ1-1	CASSTQVNTEAFF
TRBV12-3/TRBV12-4	NA	TRBJ2-1	CASSLGRMVPNEQFF
TRBV5-1	NA	TRBJ1-1	CASSFLEGANTEAFF
TRBV5-6	TRBD1	TRBJ1-4	CASSLQGGNEKLFF
TRBV30	TRBD1	TRBJ1-4	CAWSATGDEKLFF
TRBV6-4	TRBD2	TRBJ2-1	CASSDSAGGPPQFF
TRBV3-1	NA	TRBJ1-2	CASSRTDRGPNKGYTF
TRBV5-1	NA	TRBJ2-7	CASRRGADERQAFPHYEQYF